The following is a T cell receptor (beta chain) sequence with its context. Its antigen is undetermined. The data originate from a study of T cells in narcolepsy. As for the study in general: Patients with NT1 or NT2 and healthy control donors were enrolled. Findings and limits, study-wide: Comparing one patient's CSF and blood CD4+ clonotypes highlighted HCRT- and TRIB2-specific autoreactive clonotypes. Reportedly, autoreactive clonotypes were serially detected in patients' blood but not controls'.

Profiled with immunoSEQ multiplex PCR; TCRdb holds only in-frame clones, not every one. Of roughly 34,000 clones detected, 87% appear once; the ten largest clones hold around 0.86%. The ends lost 7 bases at V and 3 bases at J; junction bases unmatched: 8. The CDR3 runs 15 residues. The germline CDR1 and CDR2 sequences are MNHNS and SASEGT. Sequences were obtained from CD45RA- memory CD4+ T cells from PBMCs. This receptor was taken from a human donor with narcolepsy. The rearrangement links TRBV6-1 to TRBJ2-2; TRBD2 aligns across 7 bases. The CDR3 DNA reads as TGTGCCAGCATGCCCCCAGCGGGGCACACCGGGGAGCTGTTTTTT. This sequence encodes CASMPPAGHTGELFF.